The clone carrying this TCR beta chain was counted between two and nine times. The repertoire was sequenced with immunoSEQ multiplex PCR; TCRdb's copy has only in-frame clones and lacks some. In the table there are 15,000 or so clones, around four fifths of which are singletons. J gave up 6 bases and V 2 bases, and 13 bases lay outside the gene matches. This CDR3 has 18 residues. Looked up from germline, CDR1 is PRHDT and CDR2 is FYEKMQ (reference sequence). These data come from a study of OX40 agonist ivuxolimab in advanced cancers. This TCR derives from an adult with an advanced solid tumor such as melanoma, head and neck, liver or kidney cancer. The chain has TRBV13 and TRBJ2-3, with TRBD2 matching over 11 bases. The material was CD4+ or CD8+ T cells sorted from blood, obtained in a trial of the OX40 agonist ivuxolimab. In nucleotides, the CDR3 is TGTGCCAGCAGCTTATGGGTAGCGGGAGGGCCATTAGAGGATACGCAGTATTTT. Protein sequence: CASSLWVAGGPLEDTQYF.